This T cell receptor beta chain was identified during a study of T cell responses to AZD1222 COVID-19 vaccine. TCRdb keeps only in-frame clones here, not all; method: immunoSEQ multiplex PCR. This sample carries 100,000 to 130,000 clones, roughly nine tenths of them seen once, and the ten largest clones take approximately 3.1%. The CDR3 sequence is 15 residues long. The ends were cut back, 0 bases at V and 3 bases at J, with 13 bases in the middle. CDR1 and CDR2 (germline): SGHTS, YDEGEE. This TCR came from an adult in good health. The sample here was peripheral blood, taken on day 0 of MenACWY control vaccination. The chain employs TRBV5-8 and TRBJ2-7, with a tentative D call TRBD2 (6 bases). CDR3 nucleotide sequence: TGTGCCAGCAGCTTGGCATTTCGGGGGAACTACGAGCAGTACTTC. This translates into CASSLAFRGNYEQYF.